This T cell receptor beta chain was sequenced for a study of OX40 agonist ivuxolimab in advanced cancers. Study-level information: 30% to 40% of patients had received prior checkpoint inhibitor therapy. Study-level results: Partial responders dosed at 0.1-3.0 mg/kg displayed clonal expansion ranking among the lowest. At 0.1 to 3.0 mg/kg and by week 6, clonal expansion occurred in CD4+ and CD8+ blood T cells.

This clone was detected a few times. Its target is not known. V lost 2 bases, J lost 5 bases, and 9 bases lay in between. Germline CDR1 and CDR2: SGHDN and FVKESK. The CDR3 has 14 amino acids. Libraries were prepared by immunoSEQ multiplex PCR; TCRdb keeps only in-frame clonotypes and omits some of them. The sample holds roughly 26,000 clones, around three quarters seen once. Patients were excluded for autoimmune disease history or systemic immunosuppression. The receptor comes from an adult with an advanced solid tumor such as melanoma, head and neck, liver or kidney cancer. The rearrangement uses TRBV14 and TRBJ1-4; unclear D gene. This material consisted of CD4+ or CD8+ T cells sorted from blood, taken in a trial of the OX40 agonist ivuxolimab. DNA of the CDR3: TGTGCCAGCAGCCAAACCTCGGGAAATGAAAAACTGTTTTTT. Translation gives CASSQTSGNEKLFF.